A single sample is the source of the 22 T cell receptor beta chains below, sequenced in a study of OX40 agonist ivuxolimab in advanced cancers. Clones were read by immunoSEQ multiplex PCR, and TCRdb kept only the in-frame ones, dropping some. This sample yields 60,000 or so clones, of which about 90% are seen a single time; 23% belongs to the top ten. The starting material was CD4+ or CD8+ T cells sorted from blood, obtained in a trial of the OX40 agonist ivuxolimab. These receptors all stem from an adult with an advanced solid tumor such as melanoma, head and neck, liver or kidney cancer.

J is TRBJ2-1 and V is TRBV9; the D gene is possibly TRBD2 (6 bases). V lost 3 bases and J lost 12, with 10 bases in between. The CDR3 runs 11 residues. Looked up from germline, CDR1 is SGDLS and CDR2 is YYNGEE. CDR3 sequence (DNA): TGTGCCAGCAGCGCCGGGACTGGGCAGTTCTTC. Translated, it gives CASSAGTGQFF. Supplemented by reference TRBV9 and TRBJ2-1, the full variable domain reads DSGVTQTPKHLITATGQRVTLRCSPRSGDLSVYWYQQSLDQGLQFLIQYYNGEERAKGNILERFSAQQFPDLHSELNLSSLELGDSALYFCASSAGTGQFFGPGTRLTVL.

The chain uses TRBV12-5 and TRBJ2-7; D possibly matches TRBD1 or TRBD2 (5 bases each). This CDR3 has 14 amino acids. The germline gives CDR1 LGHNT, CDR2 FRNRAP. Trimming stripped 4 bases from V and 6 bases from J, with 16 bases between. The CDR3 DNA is TGTGCTAGTGGTTCCTCGGGGACGACGTCCGAGCAGTACGTC. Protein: CASGSSGTTSEQYV.

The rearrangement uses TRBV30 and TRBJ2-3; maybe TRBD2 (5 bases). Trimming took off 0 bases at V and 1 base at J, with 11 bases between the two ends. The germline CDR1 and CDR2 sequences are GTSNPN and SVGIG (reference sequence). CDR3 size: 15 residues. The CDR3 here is CAWSVIWRGTDTQYF. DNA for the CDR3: TGTGCCTGGAGTGTCATTTGGCGGGGCACAGATACGCAGTATTTT.

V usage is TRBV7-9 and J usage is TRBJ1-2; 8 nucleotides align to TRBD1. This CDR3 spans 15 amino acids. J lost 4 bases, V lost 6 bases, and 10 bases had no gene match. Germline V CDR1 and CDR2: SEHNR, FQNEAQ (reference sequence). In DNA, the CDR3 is TGTGCCAGCAGTTACGGCGCAGGGGGCGGCTATGGCTACACCTTC. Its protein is CASSYGAGGGYGYTF. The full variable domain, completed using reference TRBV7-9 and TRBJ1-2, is DTGVSQNPRHKITKRGQNVTFRCDPISEHNRLYWYRQTLGQGPEFLTYFQNEAQLEKSRLLSDRFSAERPKGSFSTLEIQRTEQGDSAMYLCASSYGAGGGYGYTFGSGTRLTVV.

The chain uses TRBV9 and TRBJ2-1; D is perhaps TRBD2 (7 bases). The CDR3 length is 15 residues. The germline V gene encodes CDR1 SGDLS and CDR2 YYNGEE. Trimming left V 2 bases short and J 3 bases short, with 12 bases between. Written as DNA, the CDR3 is TGTGCCAGCAGCGTTGGGGGGGCTCACTACAATGAGCAGTTCTTC. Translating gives CASSVGGAHYNEQFF.

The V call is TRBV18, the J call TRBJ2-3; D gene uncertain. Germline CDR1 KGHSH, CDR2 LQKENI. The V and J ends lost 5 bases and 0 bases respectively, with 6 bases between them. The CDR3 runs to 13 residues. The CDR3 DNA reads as TGTGCCAGCTCAAGGGATAGCACAGATACGCAGTATTTT. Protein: CASSRDSTDTQYF.

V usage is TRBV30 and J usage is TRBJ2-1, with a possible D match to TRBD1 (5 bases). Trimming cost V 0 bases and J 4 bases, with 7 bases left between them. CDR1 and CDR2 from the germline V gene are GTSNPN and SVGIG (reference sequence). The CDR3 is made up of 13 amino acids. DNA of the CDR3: TGTGCCTGGAGTGTACAGGTTTACAATGAGCAGTTCTTC. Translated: CAWSVQVYNEQFF.

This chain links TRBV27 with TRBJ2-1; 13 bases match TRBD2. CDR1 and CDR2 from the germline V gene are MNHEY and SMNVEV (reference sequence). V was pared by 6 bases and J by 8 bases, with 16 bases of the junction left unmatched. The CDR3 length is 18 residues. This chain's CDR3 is CASRTSGLAGTLGHEQFF. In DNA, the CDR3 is TGTGCCAGCAGAACCTCGGGACTAGCGGGAACCCTGGGCCATGAGCAGTTCTTC.

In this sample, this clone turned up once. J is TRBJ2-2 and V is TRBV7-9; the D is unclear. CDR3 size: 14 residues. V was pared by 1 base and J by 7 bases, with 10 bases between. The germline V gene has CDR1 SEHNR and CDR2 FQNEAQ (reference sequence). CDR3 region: CASSLDYGLGELFF. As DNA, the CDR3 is TGTGCCAGCAGCTTAGATTACGGGCTCGGGGAGCTGTTTTTT.

For the CDR3, the DNA is TGTGCCAGTCAACCGCGGTTGAGCAATCAGCCCCAGCATTTT. This translates into CASQPRLSNQPQHF. This chain links TRBV28 with TRBJ1-5; no definite D call. Between the trimmed V and J ends, which lost 9 bases and 1 base, there was a span of 13 bases. CDR1 and CDR2 from the germline V gene are MDHEN and SYDVKM. This CDR3 is built from 14 residues. The variable domain in full, completed from reference TRBV28 and TRBJ1-5, reads DVKVTQSSRYLVKRTGEKVFLECVQDMDHENMFWYRQDPGLGLRLIYFSYDVKMKEKGDIPEGYSVSREKKERFSLILESASTNQTSMYLCASQPRLSNQPQHFGDGTRLSIL.

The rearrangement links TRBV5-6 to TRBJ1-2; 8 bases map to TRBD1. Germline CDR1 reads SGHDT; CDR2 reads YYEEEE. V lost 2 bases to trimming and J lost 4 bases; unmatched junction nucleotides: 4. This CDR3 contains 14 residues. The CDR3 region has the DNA TGTGCCAGCAGCTTTCAGGGGGCGGTCTATGGCTACACCTTC. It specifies CASSFQGAVYGYTF.

As DNA, the CDR3 is TGTGCCAGCAGCCCGACGGGGGTTGGCAATCAGCCCCAGCATTTT. Protein: CASSPTGVGNQPQHF. The chain employs TRBV28 and TRBJ1-5, with D possibly TRBD1 on 5 matching bases. The germline V gene has CDR1 MDHEN and CDR2 SYDVKM. This CDR3 contains 15 residues. Trimming took 6 bases from V and 2 from J, leaving 14 bases between them.

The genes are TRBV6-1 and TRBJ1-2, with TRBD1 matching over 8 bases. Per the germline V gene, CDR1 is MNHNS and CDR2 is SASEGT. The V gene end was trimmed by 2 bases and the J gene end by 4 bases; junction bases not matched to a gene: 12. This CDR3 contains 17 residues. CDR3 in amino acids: CASSEWAGGAGAYGYTF. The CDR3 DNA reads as TGTGCCAGCAGTGAATGGGCAGGGGGCGCCGGTGCCTATGGCTACACCTTC.

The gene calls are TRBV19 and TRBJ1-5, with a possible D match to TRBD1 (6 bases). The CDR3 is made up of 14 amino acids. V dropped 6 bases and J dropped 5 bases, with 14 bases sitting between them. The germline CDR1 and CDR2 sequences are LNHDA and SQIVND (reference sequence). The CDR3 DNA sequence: TGTGCCAGTAGCGAACAGGGTCTCGATCAGCCCCAGCATTTT. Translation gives CASSEQGLDQPQHF.

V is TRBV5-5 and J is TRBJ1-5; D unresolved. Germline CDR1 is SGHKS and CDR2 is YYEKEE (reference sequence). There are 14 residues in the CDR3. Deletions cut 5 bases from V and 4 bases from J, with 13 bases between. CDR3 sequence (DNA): TGTGCCAGCAGAAAGGGCGGGAGAAATCAGCCCCAGCATTTT. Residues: CASRKGGRNQPQHF.

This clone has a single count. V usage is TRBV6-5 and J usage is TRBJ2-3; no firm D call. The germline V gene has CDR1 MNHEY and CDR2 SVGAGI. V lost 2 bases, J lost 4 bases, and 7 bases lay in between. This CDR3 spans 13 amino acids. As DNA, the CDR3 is TGTGCCAGCAGTTACGCACTCCCAGATACGCAGTATTTT. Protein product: CASSYALPDTQYF.

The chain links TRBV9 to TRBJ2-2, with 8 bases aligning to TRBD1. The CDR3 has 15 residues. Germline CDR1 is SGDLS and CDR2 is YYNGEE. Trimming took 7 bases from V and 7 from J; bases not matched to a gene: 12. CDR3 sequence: CASGRLAGGNGELFF. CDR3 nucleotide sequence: TGTGCCAGCGGACGTTTGGCAGGGGGCAACGGGGAGCTGTTTTTT.

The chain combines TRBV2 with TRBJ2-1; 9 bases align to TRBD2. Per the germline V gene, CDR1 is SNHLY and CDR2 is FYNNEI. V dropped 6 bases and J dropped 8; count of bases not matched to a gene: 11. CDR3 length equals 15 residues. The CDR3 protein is CASRGGLAKRHEQFF. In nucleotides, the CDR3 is TGTGCCAGCAGGGGCGGACTAGCGAAGCGCCATGAGCAGTTCTTC. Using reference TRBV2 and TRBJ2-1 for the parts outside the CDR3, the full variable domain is EPEVTQTPSHQVTQMGQEVILRCVPISNHLYFYWYRQILGQKVEFLVSFYNNEISEKSEIFDDQFSVERPDGSNFTLKIRSTKLEDSAMYFCASRGGLAKRHEQFFGPGTRLTVL.

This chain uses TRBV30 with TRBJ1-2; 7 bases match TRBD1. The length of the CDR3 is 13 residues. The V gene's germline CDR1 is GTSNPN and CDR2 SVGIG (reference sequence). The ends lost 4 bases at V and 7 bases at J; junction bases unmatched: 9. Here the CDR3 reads CAWKGGQTAGYTF. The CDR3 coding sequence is TGTGCCTGGAAGGGGGGACAGACTGCTGGCTACACCTTC. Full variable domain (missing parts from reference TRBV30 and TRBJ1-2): SQTIHQWPATLVQPVGSPLSLECTVEGTSNPNLYWYRQAAGRGLQLLFYSVGIGQISSEVPQNLSASRPQDRQFILSSKKLLLSDSGFYLCAWKGGQTAGYTFGSGTRLTVV.

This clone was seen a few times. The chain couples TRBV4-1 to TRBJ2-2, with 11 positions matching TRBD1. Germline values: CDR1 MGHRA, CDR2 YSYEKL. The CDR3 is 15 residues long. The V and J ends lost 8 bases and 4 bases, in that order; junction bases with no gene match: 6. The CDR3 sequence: CASRGQGVLTGELFF. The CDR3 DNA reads TGCGCCAGCCGGGGACAGGGGGTTCTCACCGGGGAGCTGTTTTTT.

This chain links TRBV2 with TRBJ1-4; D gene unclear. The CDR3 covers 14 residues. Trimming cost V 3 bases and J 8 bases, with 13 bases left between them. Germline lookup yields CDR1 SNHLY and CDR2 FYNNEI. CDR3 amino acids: CASSETWEREKLFF. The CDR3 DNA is TGTGCCAGCAGTGAGACGTGGGAGAGGGAAAAACTGTTTTTT.

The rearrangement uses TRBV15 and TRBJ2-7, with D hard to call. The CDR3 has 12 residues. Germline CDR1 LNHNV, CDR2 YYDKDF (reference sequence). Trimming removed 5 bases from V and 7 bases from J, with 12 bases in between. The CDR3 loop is CATSGGEGEQYV. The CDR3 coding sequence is TGTGCCACCAGCGGCGGAGAAGGGGAGCAGTACGTC.